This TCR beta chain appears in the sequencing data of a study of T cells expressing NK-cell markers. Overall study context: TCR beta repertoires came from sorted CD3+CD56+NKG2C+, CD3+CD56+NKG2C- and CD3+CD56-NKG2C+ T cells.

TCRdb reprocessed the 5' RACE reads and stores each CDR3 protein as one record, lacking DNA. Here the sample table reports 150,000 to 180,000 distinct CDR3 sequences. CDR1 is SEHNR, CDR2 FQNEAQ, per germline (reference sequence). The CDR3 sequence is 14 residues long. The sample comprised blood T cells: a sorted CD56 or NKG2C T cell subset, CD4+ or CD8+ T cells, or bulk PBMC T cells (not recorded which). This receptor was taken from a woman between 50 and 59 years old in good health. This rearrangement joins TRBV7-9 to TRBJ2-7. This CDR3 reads CASSASGNYYEQYF.